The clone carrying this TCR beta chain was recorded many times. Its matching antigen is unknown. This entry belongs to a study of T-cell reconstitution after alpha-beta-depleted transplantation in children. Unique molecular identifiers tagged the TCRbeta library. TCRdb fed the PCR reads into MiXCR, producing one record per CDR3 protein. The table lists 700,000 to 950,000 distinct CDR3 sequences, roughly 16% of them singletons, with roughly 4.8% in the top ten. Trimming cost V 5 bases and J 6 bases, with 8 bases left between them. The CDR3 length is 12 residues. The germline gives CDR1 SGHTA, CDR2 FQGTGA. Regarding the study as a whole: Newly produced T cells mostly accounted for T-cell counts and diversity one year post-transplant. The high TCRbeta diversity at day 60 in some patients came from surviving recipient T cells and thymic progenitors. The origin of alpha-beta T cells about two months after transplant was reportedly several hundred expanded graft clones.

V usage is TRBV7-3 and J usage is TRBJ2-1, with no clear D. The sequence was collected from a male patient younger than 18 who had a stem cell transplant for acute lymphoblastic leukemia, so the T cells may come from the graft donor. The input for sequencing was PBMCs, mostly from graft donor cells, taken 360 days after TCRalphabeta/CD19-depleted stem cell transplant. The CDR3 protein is CASSLRSNEQFF. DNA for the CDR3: TGTGCCAGCAGCCTACGAAGCAATGAGCAGTTCTTC.